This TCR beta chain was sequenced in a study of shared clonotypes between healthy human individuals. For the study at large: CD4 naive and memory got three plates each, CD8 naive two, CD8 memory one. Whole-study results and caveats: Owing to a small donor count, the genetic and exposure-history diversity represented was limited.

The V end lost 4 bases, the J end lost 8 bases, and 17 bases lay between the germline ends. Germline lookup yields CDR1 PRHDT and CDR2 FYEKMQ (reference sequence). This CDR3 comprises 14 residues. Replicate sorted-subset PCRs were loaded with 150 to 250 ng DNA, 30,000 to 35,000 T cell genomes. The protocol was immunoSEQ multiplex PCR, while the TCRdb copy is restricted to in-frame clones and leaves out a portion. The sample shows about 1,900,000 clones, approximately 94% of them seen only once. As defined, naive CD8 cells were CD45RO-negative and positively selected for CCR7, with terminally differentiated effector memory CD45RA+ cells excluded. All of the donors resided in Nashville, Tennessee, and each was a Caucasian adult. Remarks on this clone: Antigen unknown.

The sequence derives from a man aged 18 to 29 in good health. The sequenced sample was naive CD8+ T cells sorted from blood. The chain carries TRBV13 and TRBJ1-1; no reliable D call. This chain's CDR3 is CASSSISPEGEAFF. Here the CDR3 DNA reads TGTGCCAGCAGCTCAATAAGCCCTGAGGGAGAAGCTTTCTTT.